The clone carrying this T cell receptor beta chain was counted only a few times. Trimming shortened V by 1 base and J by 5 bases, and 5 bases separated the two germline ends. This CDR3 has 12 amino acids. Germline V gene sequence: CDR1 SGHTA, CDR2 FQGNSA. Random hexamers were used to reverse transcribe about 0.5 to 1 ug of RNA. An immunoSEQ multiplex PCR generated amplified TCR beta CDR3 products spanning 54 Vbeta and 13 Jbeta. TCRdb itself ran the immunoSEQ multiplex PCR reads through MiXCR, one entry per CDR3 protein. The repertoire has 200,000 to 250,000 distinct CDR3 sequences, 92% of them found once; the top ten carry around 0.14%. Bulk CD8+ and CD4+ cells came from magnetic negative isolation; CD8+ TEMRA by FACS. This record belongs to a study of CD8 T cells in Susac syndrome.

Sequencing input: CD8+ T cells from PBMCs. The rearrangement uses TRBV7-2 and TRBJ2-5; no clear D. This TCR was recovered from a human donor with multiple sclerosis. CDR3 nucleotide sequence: TGTGCCAGCAGCTTAGGACTGGAGACCCAGTACTTC. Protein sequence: CASSLGLETQYF.